The 27 T cell receptor beta chains below all came from one sample that was sequenced in a study of T cell repertoires in cytomegalovirus infection. Each CDR3 protein is one row after TCRdb ran MiXCR on the reads. The data contain roughly 640,000 distinct CDR3 sequences, about 24% of them seen just once; the ten biggest clones take up 6.5% to 10%. The sample consisted of CD8+ T cells from PBMCs. The receptors come from a human donor in good health (CMV status not recorded). Some clones in this sample may be carry-over from other donors' samples.

J is TRBJ2-1 and V is TRBV11-3; D is tentatively TRBD1 or TRBD2 (5 bases each). V shed 5 bases and J shed 11 bases, with 13 bases lying between them. The CDR3 is 12 amino acids. Germline loops: CDR1 SGHNT, CDR2 YENEEA. Here the CDR3 reads CASSPEGSKQFF. CDR3 bases: TGTGCCAGCAGCCCCGAGGGGAGTAAGCAGTTCTTC.

The rearrangement links TRBV5-5 to TRBJ2-2; a possible D gene is TRBD1 (5 bases). The CDR3 loop spans 14 amino acids. The V end was cut by 3 bases, the J end by 6 bases, with 12 bases between. The germline gives CDR1 SGHKS, CDR2 YYEKEE (reference sequence). CDR3 coding DNA: TGTGCCAGCAGCTCACCAGGGTCCCCCGGGGAGCTGTTTTTT. Protein sequence: CASSSPGSPGELFF.

This clonotype has ten or more counts. The rearrangement links TRBV28 to TRBJ1-5; the D is unclear. CDR1 is MDHEN, CDR2 SYDVKM, per germline. The ends were cut back, 6 bases at V and 1 base at J, with 10 bases in the middle. This CDR3 has 14 residues. CDR3 protein: CASSLTGSNQPQHF. The DNA of the CDR3 is TGTGCCAGCAGCTTAACGGGGAGCAATCAGCCCCAGCATTTT.

This clonotype has at least ten counts. The chain uses TRBV6-6 and TRBJ2-1, with D possibly TRBD2 on 7 matching bases. The CDR3 loop spans 14 amino acids. CDR1 is MNHNY and CDR2 is SVGAGI in the germline V gene (reference sequence). The V end was cut by 6 bases, the J end by 6 bases, with 15 bases between. The CDR3 reads CASSHGGGPNEQFF. CDR3 coding DNA: TGTGCCAGCAGCCATGGGGGGGGCCCCAATGAGCAGTTCTTC.

This chain uses TRBV4-1 with TRBJ1-5, with D unresolved. The ends were cut back, 4 bases at V and 0 bases at J, with 22 bases in the middle. Germline V gives CDR1 MGHRA, CDR2 YSYEKL. The CDR3 has 19 amino acids. CDR3 nucleotides: TGCGCCAGCAGCCCGGCGCCCTTCTGCGCCCTTTGTAGCAATCAGCCCCAGCATTTT. Amino acid sequence: CASSPAPFCALCSNQPQHF.

The V call is TRBV28, the J call TRBJ2-3, with D perhaps TRBD1 or TRBD2 (5 bases each). Germline V CDR1 and CDR2: MDHEN, SYDVKM. The CDR3 consists of 14 residues. The V end was cut by 7 bases, the J end by 5 bases, with 16 bases between. CDR3 protein: CASTLGPWEDTQYF. The CDR3 DNA sequence: TGTGCCAGCACCTTGGGACCCTGGGAAGATACGCAGTATTTT.

This clonotype occurred a few times. V is TRBV6-2 or TRBV6-3 and J is TRBJ1-5; D ambiguous. The CDR3 has 17 amino acids. V was pared by 2 bases and J by 4 bases, with 18 bases between. Germline values: CDR1 MNHEY, CDR2 SVGEGT. CDR3 sequence: CASSYPFGPSKNQPQHF. Written as DNA, the CDR3 is TGTGCCAGCAGTTACCCTTTCGGGCCCAGCAAAAATCAGCCCCAGCATTTT.

The rearrangement links TRBV12-3 or TRBV12-4 to TRBJ2-1; 12 nucleotides line up with TRBD1. The trim removed 5 bases at V and 9 bases at J, leaving 5 bases unmatched. This CDR3 has 14 residues. This CDR3 reads CASSTGTGGTEQFF. The CDR3 bases are TGTGCCAGCAGTACCGGGACAGGGGGCACTGAGCAGTTCTTC.

The chain uses TRBV10-3 and TRBJ2-3; weak D call: TRBD2 (6 bases). CDR1 is ENHRY and CDR2 is SYGVKD in the germline V gene. CDR3 length: 16 amino acids. Between the trimmed V and J ends, which lost 1 base and 1 base, there was a span of 12 bases. The CDR3 loop reads CAISEWLERGTDTQYF. The CDR3 nucleotides read TGTGCCATCAGTGAGTGGTTAGAGCGGGGCACAGATACGCAGTATTTT.

In its sample, this clonotype was seen many times. The chain combines TRBV7-6 with TRBJ1-5; TRBD1 might be the D (5 bases). CDR1 is SGHVS and CDR2 is FNYEAQ in the germline V gene. The CDR3 is 13 amino acids. V was trimmed by 5 bases and J by 4 bases, leaving 9 bases between them. The CDR3 protein is CASSIQGNQPQHF. DNA for the CDR3: TGTGCCAGCAGCATTCAGGGAAATCAGCCCCAGCATTTT.

Only a few counts were recorded for this clonotype. The chain couples TRBV5-5 to TRBJ2-1, with TRBD2 as a possible D gene (5 bases). The CDR3 loop spans 17 amino acids. The ends were cut back, 2 bases at V and 3 bases at J, with 18 bases in the middle. From germline, CDR1 is SGHKS and CDR2 YYEKEE (reference sequence). The CDR3: CASSLRSIGDYYNEQFF. Here the CDR3 DNA reads TGTGCCAGCAGCTTACGGTCAATAGGAGACTACTACAATGAGCAGTTCTTC.

The rearrangement links TRBV29-1 to TRBJ2-1; 8 bases are a match to TRBD1. The CDR3 runs to 15 residues. J gave up 1 base and V 6 bases, and 8 bases lay outside the gene matches. Germline loops: CDR1 SQVTM, CDR2 ANQGSEA. The chain's CDR3 is CSVDGWTGSYNEQFF. The CDR3 region has the DNA TGCAGCGTCGACGGATGGACAGGGTCCTACAATGAGCAGTTCTTC.

This clonotype was seen many times. V is TRBV4-1 and J is TRBJ2-1; D is possibly TRBD1 or TRBD2 (5 bases each). The germline V gene has CDR1 MGHRA and CDR2 YSYEKL. The CDR3 consists of 14 residues. V lost 1 base, J lost 4 bases, and 8 bases lay in between. CDR3 sequence reads: CASSQGGEYNEQFF. For the CDR3, the DNA is TGCGCCAGCAGCCAAGGAGGGGAATACAATGAGCAGTTCTTC.

This rearrangement joins TRBV19 to TRBJ2-1; 9 bases fit TRBD2. This CDR3 contains 15 residues. V gave up 9 bases and J gave up 8 bases; unmatched junction bases: 14. Germline loops: CDR1 LNHDA, CDR2 SQIVND (reference sequence). The CDR3 here is CASSPWRGGHHEQFF. The DNA for the CDR3 is TGTGCCAGCAGTCCATGGCGGGGGGGCCACCATGAGCAGTTCTTC.

In this sample, this clonotype turned up a few times. This rearrangement joins TRBV28 to TRBJ2-1; TRBD2 agrees at 8 bases. CDR3 length: 16 residues. Germline CDR1 MDHEN, CDR2 SYDVKM. The trim removed 4 bases at V and 7 bases at J, leaving 12 bases unmatched. CDR3 region: CASSYIRTGTSNEQFF. CDR3 nucleotide sequence: TGTGCCAGCAGTTACATACGTACCGGGACTAGTAATGAGCAGTTCTTC.

There are many counts of this clonotype. The chain employs TRBV7-6 and TRBJ2-3; possibly TRBD1 for D (5 bases). This CDR3 has 15 amino acids. Trimming stripped 3 bases from V and 4 bases from J, with 14 bases between. Germline V gene sequence: CDR1 SGHVS, CDR2 FNYEAQ. DNA for the CDR3: TGTGCCAGCAGCTTGGGGCAAGCCCGGGCAGATACGCAGTATTTT. Translation gives CASSLGQARADTQYF. The variable domain in full, with the rest retrieved from reference TRBV7-6 and TRBJ2-3, is GAGVSQSPRYKVTKRGQDVALRCDPISGHVSLYWYRQALGQGPEFLTYFNYEAQQDKSGLPNDRFSAERPEGSISTLTIQRTEQRDSAMYRCASSLGQARADTQYFGPGTRLTVL.

The rearrangement uses TRBV7-9 and TRBJ2-4; 10 nucleotides line up with TRBD2. CDR3 length equals 18 residues. Germline trimming cut 0 bases from V and 8 bases from J; bases unmatched to any gene: 13. CDR1 and CDR2 from the germline V gene are SEHNR and FQNEAQ (reference sequence). CDR3 in DNA: TGTGCCAGCAGCTTAGCCCTCCGCCCTAGCGGGGGTAGATACATTCAGTACTTC. Amino acids: CASSLALRPSGGRYIQYF. The variable domain in full, with the rest retrieved from reference TRBV7-9 and TRBJ2-4, is DTGVSQNPRHKITKRGQNVTFRCDPISEHNRLYWYRQTLGQGPEFLTYFQNEAQLEKSRLLSDRFSAERPKGSFSTLEIQRTEQGDSAMYLCASSLALRPSGGRYIQYFGAGTRLSVL.

A word on this clonotype: A single base separates this from a much larger clone, so it may be a read error. V gene TRBV28 combines with J gene TRBJ1-1; a weak D match, TRBD1 (6 bases). Germline CDR1 MDHEN, CDR2 SYDVKM. This CDR3 has 16 amino acids. CDR3 sequence (DNA): TGTGCCAACAGTTTAAGGGGGGCGCCCTTGAACACTGAAGCTTTCTTT. Protein product: CANSLRGAPLNTEAFF.

The rearrangement uses TRBV20-1 and TRBJ1-2; perhaps TRBD1 as D (5 bases). The V end was cut by 4 bases, the J end by 4 bases, with 22 bases between. Germline CDR1 is DFQATT and CDR2 is SNEGSKA (reference sequence). The CDR3 sequence is 16 residues long. The CDR3 bases are TGCAGTGCTACCATTCTCCAGGGACTTCCCGTCTATGGCTACACCTTC. Translated, it gives CSATILQGLPVYGYTF.

This clonotype was counted between two and nine times. This chain uses TRBV4-1 with TRBJ1-1; D may be TRBD1 (5 bases). Germline values: CDR1 MGHRA, CDR2 YSYEKL. The CDR3 sequence is 14 residues long. Trimming removed 1 base at V and 4 bases at J, with 10 bases between. This chain's CDR3 is CASSQVQGTTEAFF. The DNA of the CDR3 is TGCGCCAGCAGCCAAGTGCAGGGTACCACTGAAGCTTTCTTT.

This clonotype appeared a few times. This chain uses TRBV5-6 with TRBJ2-2, with 8 bases matching TRBD1. CDR1 and CDR2 from the germline V gene are SGHDT and YYEEEE. The CDR3 has 15 amino acids. Trimming at V came to 2 bases and at J to 4 bases, leaving 4 bases not matched to a gene. The CDR3 spells CASSLQGEFTGELFF. CDR3 bases: TGTGCCAGCAGCTTACAGGGGGAATTCACCGGGGAGCTGTTTTTT.

Many counts were recorded for this clonotype. The V call is TRBV12-3 or TRBV12-4, the J call TRBJ2-7, with D possibly being TRBD1 (6 bases). The CDR3 runs to 13 residues. V was shortened by 5 bases and J by 7 bases, with 15 bases between the two germline ends. CDR3 nucleotides: TGTGCCAGCAGTCATACAGGGAATGGGGAGCAGTACTTC. Translation: CASSHTGNGEQYF.

Comments on this clonotype: A read error may account for a junction end that differs from germline. The chain uses TRBV6-6 and TRBJ2-2; tentative D call: TRBD2 (6 bases). The CDR3 runs 13 residues. Germline CDR1 MNHNY, CDR2 SVGAGI (reference sequence). The CDR3 loop is CVSSYWGDEELFF. In DNA form, the CDR3 reads TGTGTCAGCAGTTACTGGGGGGATGAGGAGCTGTTTTTT.

This clonotype was seen once. Germline and junction disagree at one end, which may indicate a read error. This CDR3 is CARSLPRGAIQETQYF. CDR3 bases: TGTGCCAGAAGCTTACCCCGGGGGGCCATCCAAGAGACCCAGTACTTC. V and J are TRBV7-8 and TRBJ2-5, with D possibly TRBD2 on 7 matching bases. The CDR3 has 16 residues. The germline V gene has CDR1 SGHVS and CDR2 FQNEAQ.

The CDR3, as DNA: TGTGCCAGCAGTCTCGGACAGGGCATCAAGTACGAGCAGTACTTC. Translating gives CASSLGQGIKYEQYF. The rearrangement joins TRBV2 to TRBJ2-7; 8 bases line up with TRBD1. V gave up 5 bases and J gave up 4 bases; unmatched junction bases: 10. The CDR3 consists of 15 residues. The germline V gene encodes CDR1 SNHLY and CDR2 FYNNEI.

This rearrangement joins TRBV14 to TRBJ2-5, with D possibly TRBD2 on 6 matching bases. In germline, CDR1 is SGHDN, CDR2 FVKESK. V lost 2 bases and J lost 4, with 11 bases in between. The CDR3 covers 14 residues. The CDR3 nucleotides are TGTGCCAGCAGCCAAAGGCGGGGAATAGAGACCCAGTACTTC. Translated: CASSQRRGIETQYF.

The rearrangement uses TRBV6-1 and TRBJ1-1, with D tentatively TRBD1 (5 bases). Germline-derived CDR1 and CDR2 are MNHNS and SASEGT. The V and J ends lost 5 bases and 4 bases respectively, with 14 bases between them. The CDR3 covers 14 residues. The CDR3 DNA reads as TGTGCCAGCAGTATCCTTCCAGGGCGCACTGAAGCTTTCTTT. It specifies CASSILPGRTEAFF.